What follows are 7 T cell receptor beta chains derived from one specimen sequenced in a study of siplizumab effects on memory and regulatory T cells (dated by TCRdb to between 2018 and 2021). Library prep was done by the immunoSEQ multiplex PCR assay. TCRdb re-hosts the immuneACCESS table, in-frame sequences only. Its copies lack some clones; in the studies checked, an unresolved V gene accounts for under half of them, and the cause for the rest is not known. For this sample there are approximately 100,000 clones; about 95% appear just once. About 1.4% of the sample comes from the top ten. The sequencing sample was made of non-Treg CD4+ T cells sorted from blood. Explained via the paper, the cell subset or site label denotes: FACS-sorted unstimulated CD4+ non-regulatory T cells. The receptor source for this set is a human donor in good health.

The chain carries TRBV7-8 and TRBJ2-1, with 9 bases aligning to TRBD2. CDR1 SGHVS and CDR2 FQNEAQ come from the germline V gene. The CDR3 runs to 16 residues. The J segment lost 4 bases and the V segment lost 0 bases, leaving 4 bases of the junction unmatched. The DNA of the CDR3 is TGTGCCAGCAGCTTAGCCCTAGCGGGGCTTTACAATGAGCAGTTCTTC. Translated: CASSLALAGLYNEQFF.

The chain is built from TRBV29-1 and TRBJ2-4; D gene uncertain. The CDR3 contains 13 residues. V gave up 3 bases and J gave up 10 bases, with 16 bases separating them. CDR1 is SQVTM, CDR2 ANQGSEA, per germline. The CDR3 coding sequence is TGCAGCGTTGAGGCAGAAGCCTTAGGAATTCAGTACTTC. Amino acids: CSVEAEALGIQYF.

The V gene is TRBV7-9, the J gene TRBJ2-1; D not certain. Trimming left V 4 bases short and J 5 bases short, with 12 bases between. This CDR3 has 14 residues. CDR1 is SEHNR and CDR2 is FQNEAQ in the germline V gene (reference sequence). CDR3 nucleotides: TGTGCCAGCAGCTCCCTAGGGCAAAACAATGAGCAGTTCTTC. Translated, it gives CASSSLGQNNEQFF.

The chain combines TRBV7-2 with TRBJ2-7, with TRBD2 matching 8 bases. This CDR3 region has 15 residues. CDR1 is SGHTA, CDR2 FQGNSA, per germline. V was pared by 3 bases and J by 8 bases, with 12 bases of the junction left unmatched. CDR3 bases: TGTGCCAGCAGCTTGCTTAGCGGGATGGGCCTTAAGCAGTACTTC. This codes for CASSLLSGMGLKQYF.

The V gene is TRBV18, the J gene TRBJ1-1; perhaps TRBD1 as D (5 bases). The ends were cut back, 3 bases at V and 4 bases at J, with 15 bases in the middle. The CDR3 extends over 15 amino acids. CDR1 is KGHSH, CDR2 LQKENI, per germline. In DNA, the CDR3 is TGTGCCAGCTCACCTATTTCCAGTGGGGGCACTGAAGCTTTCTTT. Amino acid sequence: CASSPISSGGTEAFF.

The V gene is TRBV6-5, the J gene TRBJ1-5; D is unresolved. CDR3 size: 11 residues. V lost 8 bases to trimming and J lost 0 bases, with 2 bases between them. Germline V gene lookup returns CDR1 MNHEY and CDR2 SVGAGI. The CDR3 DNA reads TGTGCCAGCGGTAGCAATCAGCCCCAGCATTTT. Amino acids: CASGSNQPQHF.

The chain links TRBV7-9 to TRBJ1-5; D gene unclear. V lost 2 bases to trimming and J lost 2 bases, with 7 bases between them. This CDR3 contains 14 residues. CDR1 and CDR2 from the germline V gene are SEHNR and FQNEAQ (reference sequence). CDR3 loop: CASSLLGRNQPQHF. The CDR3 DNA reads TGTGCCAGCAGCTTATTGGGTCGCAATCAGCCCCAGCATTTT. The full variable domain, its missing parts supplied by reference TRBV7-9 and TRBJ1-5, is DTGVSQNPRHKITKRGQNVTFRCDPISEHNRLYWYRQTLGQGPEFLTYFQNEAQLEKSRLLSDRFSAERPKGSFSTLEIQRTEQGDSAMYLCASSLLGRNQPQHFGDGTRLSIL.